This T cell receptor beta chain stems from a study of Ad26.COV2.S vaccination and SARS-CoV-2 variants. Study-wide results and caveats: Spike-specific CD8+ and CD4+ T cell responses reportedly showed substantial breadth after vaccination.

The assay was immunoSEQ multiplex PCR, and TCRdb's table has in-frame clones only and misses some. This sample yields around 270,000 clones, of which around 88% are seen a single time; under 3% belongs to the top ten. Regarding treatment: some 20 received Ad26.COV2.S at low or high dose, single or two shots; roughly five received placebo; per-sample allocation not given. Sampling was performed 63 days after the first vaccine or placebo injection. About this clone: Its antigen remains unidentified.

This TCR derives from a person aged 18-65 years who received the Ad26.COV2.S COVID-19 vaccine or a placebo. The specimen was peripheral blood, collected in a trial of Ad26.COV2.S vaccine versus placebo.

DNA for the CDR3: TGTGCCAGCAGCCTCAAACAGGGGGCAGATGGCTACACCTTC. The encoded protein is CASSLKQGADGYTF. The rearrangement links TRBV7-9 to TRBJ1-2; 9 positions agree with TRBD1. Trimming at V came to 5 bases and at J to 6 bases, leaving 7 bases not matched to a gene. The CDR3 totals 14 residues. Germline values: CDR1 SEHNR, CDR2 FQNEAQ (reference sequence).